These 8 T cell receptor beta chains were all obtained from the same sample, sequenced in a study of blood T cell repertoires in COVID-19. This table comes from immunoSEQ multiplex PCR, and its TCRdb copy is limited to in-frame clones, with some not included. The sample shows more than 350,000 clones, approximately 87% of them seen only once. Material: peripheral blood. The source is a woman in her twenties or thirties with COVID-19, enrolled during active disease.

This sequence joins TRBV3-1 (or the pseudogene TRBV3-2) and TRBJ2-1, with 11 nucleotides matching TRBD2. The CDR3 spans 17 residues. Losses at the gene ends were 5 bases for V and 9 bases for J; bases not matched to a gene: 15. CDR1 and CDR2 (germline): LGHDT, YNNKEL (reference sequence). CDR3 region: CASSFLMTSGTAGEQFF. The CDR3 nucleotides read TGTGCCAGCAGCTTCCTGATGACTAGCGGGACTGCAGGTGAGCAGTTCTTC.

This rearrangement joins TRBV21-1 to TRBJ1-5; the table's D call of TRBD1 was not tested on the DNA. TRBV21-1 is noted as a pseudogene. The CDR3 is 12 residues long. The CDR3 reads CAARVCNQPQHF. CDR3 nucleotides: TGTGCCGCCAGGGTATGCAATCAGCCCCAGCATTTT.

This chain uses TRBV3-1 (or the pseudogene TRBV3-2) with TRBJ1-1; no clear D. CDR1 is LGHDT and CDR2 is YNNKEL in the germline V gene (reference sequence). V lost 2 bases, J lost 4 bases, and 8 bases lay in between. CDR3 length: 13 amino acids. CDR3 amino acids: CASSQWAGTEAFF. The CDR3 DNA reads TGTGCCAGCAGCCAATGGGCGGGCACTGAAGCTTTCTTT.

Only one count was recorded for this clone. The J gene is TRBJ1-3, the V gene TRBV5-1; the D gene is possibly TRBD1 (5 bases). CDR3 size: 14 residues. Between the trimmed V and J ends, which lost 4 bases and 0 bases, there was a span of 8 bases. CDR1 and CDR2 from the germline V gene are SGHRS and YFSETQ. DNA for the CDR3: TGCGCCAGCAGCCAGACAGCCTCTGGAAACACCATATATTTT. The encoded protein is CASSQTASGNTIYF.

This rearrangement joins TRBV30 to TRBJ2-7; tentatively, D is TRBD2 (6 bases). Germline V gene lookup returns CDR1 GTSNPN and CDR2 SVGIG (reference sequence). V lost 2 bases and J 2 bases, leaving 10 bases between the germline ends. The CDR3 totals 13 residues. CDR3 amino acids: CAWSRGTTYEQYF. The DNA of the CDR3 is TGTGCCTGGAGTCGGGGGACCACCTACGAGCAGTACTTC.

This chain uses TRBV10-3 with TRBJ2-1, with TRBD2 identical over 10 bases. Germline V gives CDR1 ENHRY, CDR2 SYGVKD. V lost 2 bases and J lost 6; bases outside the gene matches: 10. CDR3 length equals 17 residues. In DNA, the CDR3 is TGTGCCATCAGTGAGATATCAGGGACTAGCGTTCGCAATGAGCAGTTCTTC. This translates into CAISEISGTSVRNEQFF.

This chain joins TRBV6-2 or TRBV6-3 and TRBJ2-3; TRBD1 matches at 8 bases. This CDR3 comprises 18 residues. Unmatched junction bases numbered 8, after V lost 0 bases and J lost 0 bases. Germline V CDR1 and CDR2: MNHEY, SVGEGT. The CDR3 DNA reads as TGTGCCAGCAGTTACTCGTTCCGGCAGGGGGCTAGCACAGATACGCAGTATTTT. It yields the protein CASSYSFRQGASTDTQYF.

The chain couples TRBV5-1 to TRBJ2-1, with 13 bases identical to TRBD2. With 5 bases clipped from V and 8 bases from J, the junction kept 7 bases outside the gene matches. The CDR3 length is 15 residues. Germline CDR1 is SGHRS and CDR2 is YFSETQ. The CDR3 nucleotides are TGCGCCAGCAGGGCCGGGACTAGCGGGGCCGATGAGCAGTTCTTC. Encoded protein: CASRAGTSGADEQFF. Full variable domain (missing parts from reference TRBV5-1 and TRBJ2-1): KAGVTQTPRYLIKTRGQQVTLSCSPISGHRSVSWYQQTPGQGLQFLFEYFSETQRNKGNFPGRFSGRQFSNSRSEMNVSTLELGDSALYLCASRAGTSGADEQFFGPGTRLTVL.